The next 5 T cell receptor beta chains were all read from a single sample in a study of human T cells and chemical hapten exposure. Time point reported: pre-sensitization, week 0. Treatment reported: therapeutic diphenylcyclopropenone sensitization with weekly scalp DPC. TCRdb recomputed calls from the RACE reads with MiXCR, one row per CDR3 protein. The sample comprises under 90,000 distinct CDR3 sequences, 8% to 10% of which are singletons, and around 3.9% rests with the top ten. The source material was whole blood, sampled in connection with sensitization to the hapten diphenylcyclopropenone (DPC). All receptors come from a woman aged 35 to 49 with alopecia areata. Some clones in this sample may be carry-over from other donors' samples.

The chain is built from TRBV20-1 and TRBJ2-7; 8 nucleotides match TRBD2. CDR1 and CDR2 from the germline V gene are DFQATT and SNEGSKA (reference sequence). V lost 6 bases, J lost 4 bases, and 5 bases stayed unmatched. The CDR3 loop spans 12 amino acids. CDR3 protein: CSAPGGVYEQYF. Here the CDR3 DNA reads TGCAGTGCCCCGGGGGGGGTGTACGAGCAGTACTTC.

The sample holds many counts of this clonotype. The V gene is TRBV7-9, the J gene TRBJ1-2; 7 positions agree with TRBD1. There are 14 residues in the CDR3. The germline gives CDR1 SEHNR, CDR2 FQNEAQ (reference sequence). Trimming took 5 bases from V and 0 from J; bases not matched to a gene: 3. The CDR3 loop is CASSPGQANYGYTF. DNA of the CDR3: TGTGCCAGCAGCCCAGGACAGGCTAACTATGGCTACACCTTC.

This clonotype was detected ten times or more. The rearrangement uses TRBV3-1 and TRBJ2-1, with D possibly called TRBD1 or TRBD2 (6 bases each). Between the trimmed V and J ends, which lost 3 bases and 4 bases, there was a span of 16 bases. Germline V CDR1 and CDR2: LGHDT, YNNKEL (reference sequence). The CDR3 extends over 16 amino acids. CDR3 region: CASSQRGATGYNEQFF. The CDR3 nucleotides are TGTGCCAGCAGCCAGAGGGGGGCAACGGGTTACAATGAGCAGTTCTTC.

The sample holds a few counts of this clonotype. V usage is TRBV30 and J usage is TRBJ2-6; either TRBD1 or TRBD2 may fit D (5 bases each). CDR3 length: 18 residues. The V gene's germline CDR1 is GTSNPN and CDR2 SVGIG (reference sequence). Trimming took off 0 bases at V and 2 bases at J, with 17 bases between the two ends. The CDR3 here is CAWSVRRGRSAGANVLTF. In DNA form, the CDR3 reads TGTGCCTGGAGTGTACGAAGGGGACGCTCGGCTGGGGCCAACGTCCTGACTTTC.

This clonotype has a count of ten or more. The chain recombines TRBV12-3 or TRBV12-4 with TRBJ2-3; TRBD2 aligns across 8 bases. The CDR3 extends over 16 amino acids. Germline trimming cut 4 bases from V and 1 base from J; bases unmatched to any gene: 7. The CDR3 region is CASSWRRGEGTDTQYF. CDR3 nucleotides: TGTGCCAGCAGTTGGAGGCGGGGGGAAGGCACAGATACGCAGTATTTT.